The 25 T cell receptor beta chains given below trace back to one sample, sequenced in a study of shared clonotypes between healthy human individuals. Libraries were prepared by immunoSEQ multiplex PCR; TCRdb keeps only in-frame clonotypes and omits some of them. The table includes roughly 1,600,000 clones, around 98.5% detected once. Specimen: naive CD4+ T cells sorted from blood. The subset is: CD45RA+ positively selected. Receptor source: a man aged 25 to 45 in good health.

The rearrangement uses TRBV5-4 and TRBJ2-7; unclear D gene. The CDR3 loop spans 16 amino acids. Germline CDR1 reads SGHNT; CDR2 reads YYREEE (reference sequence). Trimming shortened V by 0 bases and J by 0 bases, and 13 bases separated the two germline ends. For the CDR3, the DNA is TGTGCCAGCAGCTTGGCGTTGTGGCCGAGCTCCTACGAGCAGTACTTC. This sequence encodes CASSLALWPSSYEQYF.

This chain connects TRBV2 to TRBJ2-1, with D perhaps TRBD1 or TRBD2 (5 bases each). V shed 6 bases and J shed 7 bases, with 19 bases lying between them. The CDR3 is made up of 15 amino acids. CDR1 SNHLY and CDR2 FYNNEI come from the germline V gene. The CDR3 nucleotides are TGTGCCAGCAGCCCGTCGTGGGGGTTTGGTAATGAGCAGTTCTTC. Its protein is CASSPSWGFGNEQFF.

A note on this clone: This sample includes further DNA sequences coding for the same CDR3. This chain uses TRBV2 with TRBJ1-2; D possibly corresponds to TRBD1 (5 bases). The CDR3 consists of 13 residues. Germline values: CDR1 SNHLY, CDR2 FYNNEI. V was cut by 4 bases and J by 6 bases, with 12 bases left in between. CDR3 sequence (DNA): TGTGCCAGCAGTGCGGGTCAGGGTAATGGCTACACCTTC. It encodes CASSAGQGNGYTF.

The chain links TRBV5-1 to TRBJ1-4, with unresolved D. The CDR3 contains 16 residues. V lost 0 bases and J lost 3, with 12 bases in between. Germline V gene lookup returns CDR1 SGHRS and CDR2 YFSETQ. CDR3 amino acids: CASSLGRLDANEKLFF. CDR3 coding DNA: TGCGCCAGCAGCTTGGGCCGCCTGGACGCTAATGAAAAACTGTTTTTT.

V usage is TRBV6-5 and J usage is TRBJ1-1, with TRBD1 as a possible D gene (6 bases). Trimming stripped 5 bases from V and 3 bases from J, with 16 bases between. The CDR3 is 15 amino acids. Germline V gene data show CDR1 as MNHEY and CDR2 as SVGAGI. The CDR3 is CASSMTPGQYTEAFF. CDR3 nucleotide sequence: TGTGCCAGCAGTATGACACCAGGACAGTACACTGAAGCTTTCTTT.

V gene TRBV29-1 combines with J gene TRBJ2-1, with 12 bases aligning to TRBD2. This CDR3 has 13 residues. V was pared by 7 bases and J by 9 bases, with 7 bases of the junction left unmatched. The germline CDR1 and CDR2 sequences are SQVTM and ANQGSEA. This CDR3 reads CSGTTSGRGEQFF. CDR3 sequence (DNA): TGCAGCGGGACGACTAGCGGGAGAGGTGAGCAGTTCTTC.

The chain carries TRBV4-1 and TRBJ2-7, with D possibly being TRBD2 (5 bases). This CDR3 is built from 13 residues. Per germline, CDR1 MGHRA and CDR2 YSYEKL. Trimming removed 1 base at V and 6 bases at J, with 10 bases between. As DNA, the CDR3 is TGCGCCAGCAGCCAAGCCGAAGGGAGCGAGCAGTACTTC. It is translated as CASSQAEGSEQYF.

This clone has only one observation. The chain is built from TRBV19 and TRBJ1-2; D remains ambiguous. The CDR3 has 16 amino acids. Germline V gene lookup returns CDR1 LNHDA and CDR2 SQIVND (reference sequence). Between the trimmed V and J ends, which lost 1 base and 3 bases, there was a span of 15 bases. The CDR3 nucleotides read TGTGCCAGTAGTATAGCGGCCGGAATACGGGACTATGGCTACACCTTC. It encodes CASSIAAGIRDYGYTF.

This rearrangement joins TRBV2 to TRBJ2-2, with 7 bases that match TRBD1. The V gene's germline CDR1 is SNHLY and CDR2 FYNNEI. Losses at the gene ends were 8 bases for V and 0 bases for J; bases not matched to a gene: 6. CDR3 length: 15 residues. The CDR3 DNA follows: TGTGCCAGCGATCAGACAGGGACGAACACCGGGGAGCTGTTTTTT. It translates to CASDQTGTNTGELFF. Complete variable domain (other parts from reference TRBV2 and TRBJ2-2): EPEVTQTPSHQVTQMGQEVILRCVPISNHLYFYWYRQILGQKVEFLVSFYNNEISEKSEIFDDQFSVERPDGSNFTLKIRSTKLEDSAMYFCASDQTGTNTGELFFGEGSRLTVL.

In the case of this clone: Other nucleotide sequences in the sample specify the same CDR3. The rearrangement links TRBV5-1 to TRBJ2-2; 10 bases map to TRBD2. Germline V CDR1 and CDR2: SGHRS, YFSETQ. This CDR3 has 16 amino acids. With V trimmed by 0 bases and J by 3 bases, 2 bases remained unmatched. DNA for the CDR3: TGCGCCAGCAGCTTGGGGCTAGCGGGAGACACCGGGGAGCTGTTTTTT. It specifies CASSLGLAGDTGELFF.

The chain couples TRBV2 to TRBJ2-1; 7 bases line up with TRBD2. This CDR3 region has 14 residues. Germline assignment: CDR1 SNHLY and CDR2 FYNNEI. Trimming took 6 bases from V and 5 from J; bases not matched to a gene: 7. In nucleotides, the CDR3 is TGTGCCAGCAGCCATAGGGACTACCACAATGAGCAGTTCTTC. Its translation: CASSHRDYHNEQFF. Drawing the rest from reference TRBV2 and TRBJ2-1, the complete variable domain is EPEVTQTPSHQVTQMGQEVILRCVPISNHLYFYWYRQILGQKVEFLVSFYNNEISEKSEIFDDQFSVERPDGSNFTLKIRSTKLEDSAMYFCASSHRDYHNEQFFGPGTRLTVL.

Here the CDR3 reads CASRDRAGGGNEQFF. For the CDR3, the DNA is TGTGCCAGCAGAGACCGAGCGGGAGGTGGCAATGAGCAGTTCTTC. J is TRBJ2-1 and V is TRBV2; 9 bases line up with TRBD2. Germline assignment: CDR1 SNHLY and CDR2 FYNNEI. CDR3 length: 15 residues. The junction had 9 bases not matched to a gene; V was cut back by 6 bases and J by 6 bases. Full variable domain (missing parts from reference TRBV2 and TRBJ2-1): EPEVTQTPSHQVTQMGQEVILRCVPISNHLYFYWYRQILGQKVEFLVSFYNNEISEKSEIFDDQFSVERPDGSNFTLKIRSTKLEDSAMYFCASRDRAGGGNEQFFGPGTRLTVL.

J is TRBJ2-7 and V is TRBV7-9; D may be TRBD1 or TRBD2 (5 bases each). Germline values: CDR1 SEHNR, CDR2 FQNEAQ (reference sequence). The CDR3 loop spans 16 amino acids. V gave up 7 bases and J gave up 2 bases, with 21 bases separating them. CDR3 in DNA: TGTGCCAGCACCAGAACGAAGGGGAGCAGTGCCTACGAGCAGTACTTC. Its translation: CASTRTKGSSAYEQYF.

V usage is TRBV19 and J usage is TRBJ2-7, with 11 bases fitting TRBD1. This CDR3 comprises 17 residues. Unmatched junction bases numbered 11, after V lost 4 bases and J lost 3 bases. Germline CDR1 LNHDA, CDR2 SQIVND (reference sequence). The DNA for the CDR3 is TGTGCCAGTAGTACAGAACGATGGGGGACAGGGGGCTACGAGCAGTACTTC. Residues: CASSTERWGTGGYEQYF.

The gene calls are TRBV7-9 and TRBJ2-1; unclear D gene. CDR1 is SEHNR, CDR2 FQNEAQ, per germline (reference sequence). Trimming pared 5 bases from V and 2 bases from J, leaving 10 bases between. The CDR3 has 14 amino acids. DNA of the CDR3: TGTGCCAGCAGCACCAGCCCTACCTACAATGAGCAGTTCTTC. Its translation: CASSTSPTYNEQFF.

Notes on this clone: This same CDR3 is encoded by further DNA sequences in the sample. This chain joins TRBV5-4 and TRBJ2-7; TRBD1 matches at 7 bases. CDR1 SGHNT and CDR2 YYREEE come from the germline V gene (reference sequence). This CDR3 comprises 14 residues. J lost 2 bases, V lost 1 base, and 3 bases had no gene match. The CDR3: CASSLRQGAYEQYF. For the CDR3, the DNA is TGTGCCAGCAGCTTGCGACAGGGCGCCTACGAGCAGTACTTC.

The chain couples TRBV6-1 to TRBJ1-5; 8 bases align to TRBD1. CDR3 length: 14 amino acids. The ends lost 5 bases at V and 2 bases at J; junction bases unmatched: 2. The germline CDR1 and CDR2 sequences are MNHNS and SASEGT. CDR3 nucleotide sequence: TGTGCCAGCAGTTTGACAGGGGGCAATCAGCCCCAGCATTTT. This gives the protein CASSLTGGNQPQHF.

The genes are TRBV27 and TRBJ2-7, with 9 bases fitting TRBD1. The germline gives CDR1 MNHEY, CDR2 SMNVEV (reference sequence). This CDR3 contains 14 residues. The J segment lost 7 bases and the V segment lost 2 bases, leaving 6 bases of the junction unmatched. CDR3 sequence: CASSLTGDREEQYF. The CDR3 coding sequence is TGTGCCAGCAGTTTAACCGGGGACAGGGAGGAGCAGTACTTC.

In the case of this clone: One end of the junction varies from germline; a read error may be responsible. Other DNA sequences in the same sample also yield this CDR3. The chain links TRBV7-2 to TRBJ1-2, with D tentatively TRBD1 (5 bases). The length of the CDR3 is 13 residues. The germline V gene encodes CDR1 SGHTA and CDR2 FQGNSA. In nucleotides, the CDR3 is TGTGCCAGCAGCCCCGGGACTAATTATGGCTACACCTTC. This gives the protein CASSPGTNYGYTF.

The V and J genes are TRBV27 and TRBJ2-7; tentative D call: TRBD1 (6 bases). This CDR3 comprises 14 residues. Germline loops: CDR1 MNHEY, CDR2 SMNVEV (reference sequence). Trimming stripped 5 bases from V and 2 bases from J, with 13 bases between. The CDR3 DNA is TGTGCCAGCAGTCCCTCTGGGGGCCCCTACGAGCAGTACTTC. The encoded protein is CASSPSGGPYEQYF.

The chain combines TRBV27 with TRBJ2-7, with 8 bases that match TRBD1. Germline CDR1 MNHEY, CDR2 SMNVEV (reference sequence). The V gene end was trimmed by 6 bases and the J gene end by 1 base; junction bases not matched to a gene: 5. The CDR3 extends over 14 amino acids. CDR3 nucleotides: TGTGCCAGCAGCACCGGGACAGGATCCTACGAGCAGTACTTC. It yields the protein CASSTGTGSYEQYF.

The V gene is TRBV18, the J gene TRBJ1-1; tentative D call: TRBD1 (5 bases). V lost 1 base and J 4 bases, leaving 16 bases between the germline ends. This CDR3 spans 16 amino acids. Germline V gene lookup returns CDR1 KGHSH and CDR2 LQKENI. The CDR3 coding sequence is TGTGCCAGCTCACCACGTGGAGGGGCGATTGGCACTGAAGCTTTCTTT. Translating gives CASSPRGGAIGTEAFF.

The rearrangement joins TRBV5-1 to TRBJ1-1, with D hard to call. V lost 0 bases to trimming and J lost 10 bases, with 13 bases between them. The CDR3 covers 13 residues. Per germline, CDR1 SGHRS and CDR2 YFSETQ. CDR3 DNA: TGCGCCAGCAGCTTGGAAGCCTCTCAGTCAGCTTTCTTT. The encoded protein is CASSLEASQSAFF.

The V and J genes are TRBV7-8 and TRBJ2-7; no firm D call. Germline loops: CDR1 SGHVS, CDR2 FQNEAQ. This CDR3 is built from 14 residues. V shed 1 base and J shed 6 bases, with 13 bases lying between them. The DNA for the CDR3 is TGTGCCAGCAGCTTAGTCGGAGCGATGAGCGAGCAGTACTTC. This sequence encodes CASSLVGAMSEQYF.

The CDR3 coding sequence is TGTGCCATCAGTGAGTACAGCGACAATCAGCCCCAGCATTTT. It yields the protein CAISEYSDNQPQHF. The chain uses TRBV10-3 and TRBJ1-5; D uncertain. The CDR3 is made up of 14 amino acids. V dropped 1 base and J dropped 3 bases, with 7 bases sitting between them. The germline gives CDR1 ENHRY, CDR2 SYGVKD.